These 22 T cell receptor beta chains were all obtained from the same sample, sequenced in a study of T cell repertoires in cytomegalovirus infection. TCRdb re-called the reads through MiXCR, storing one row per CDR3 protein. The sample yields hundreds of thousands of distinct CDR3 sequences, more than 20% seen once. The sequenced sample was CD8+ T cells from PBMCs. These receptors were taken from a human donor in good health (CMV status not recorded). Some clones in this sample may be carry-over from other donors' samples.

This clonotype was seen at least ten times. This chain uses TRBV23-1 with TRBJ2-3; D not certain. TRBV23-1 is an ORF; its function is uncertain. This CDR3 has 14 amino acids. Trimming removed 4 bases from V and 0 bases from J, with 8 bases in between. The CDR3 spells CASSPSTSTDTQYF. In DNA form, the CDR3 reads TGCGCCAGCAGTCCCTCGACCAGCACAGATACGCAGTATTTT.

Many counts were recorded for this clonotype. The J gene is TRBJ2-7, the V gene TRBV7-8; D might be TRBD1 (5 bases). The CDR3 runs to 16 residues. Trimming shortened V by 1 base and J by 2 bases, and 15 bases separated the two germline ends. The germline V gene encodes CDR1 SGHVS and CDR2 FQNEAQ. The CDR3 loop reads CASSLEGGGAAYEQYF. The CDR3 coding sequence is TGTGCCAGCAGCTTAGAGGGTGGTGGGGCGGCCTACGAGCAGTACTTC.

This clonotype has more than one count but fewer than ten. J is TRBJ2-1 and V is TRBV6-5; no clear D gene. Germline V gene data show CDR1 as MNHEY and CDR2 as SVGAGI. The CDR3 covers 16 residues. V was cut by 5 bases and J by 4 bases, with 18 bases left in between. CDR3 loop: CASSPSPVEAYNEQFF. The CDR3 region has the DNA TGTGCCAGCAGTCCCTCCCCCGTTGAGGCTTACAATGAGCAGTTCTTC.

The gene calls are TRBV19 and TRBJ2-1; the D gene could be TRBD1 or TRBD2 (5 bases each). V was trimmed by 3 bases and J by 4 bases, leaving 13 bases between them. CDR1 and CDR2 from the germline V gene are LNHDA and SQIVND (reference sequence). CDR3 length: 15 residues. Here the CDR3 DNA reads TGTGCCAGTAGTATCGGGGCCCGTTCTTACAATGAGCAGTTCTTC. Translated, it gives CASSIGARSYNEQFF.

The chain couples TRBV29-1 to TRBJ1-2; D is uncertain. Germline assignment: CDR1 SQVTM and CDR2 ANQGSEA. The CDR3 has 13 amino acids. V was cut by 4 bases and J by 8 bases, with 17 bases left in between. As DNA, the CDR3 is TGCAGCGTTGCAACCCTTTTCATAAGGGGCTACACCTTC. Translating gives CSVATLFIRGYTF. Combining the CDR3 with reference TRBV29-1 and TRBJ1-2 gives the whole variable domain SAVISQKPSRDICQRGTSLTIQCQVDSQVTMMFWYRQQPGQSLTLIATANQGSEATYESGFVIDKFPISRPNLTFSTLTVSNMSPEDSSIYLCSVATLFIRGYTFGSGTRLTVV.

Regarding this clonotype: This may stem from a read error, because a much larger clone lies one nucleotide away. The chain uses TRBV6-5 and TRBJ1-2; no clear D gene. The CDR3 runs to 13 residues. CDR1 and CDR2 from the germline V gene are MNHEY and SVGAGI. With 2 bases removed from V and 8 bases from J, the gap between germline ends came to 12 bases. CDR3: CASSYAIKGGYTF. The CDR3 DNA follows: TGTGCCAGCAGTTACGCGATTAAAGGGGGCTACACCTTC.

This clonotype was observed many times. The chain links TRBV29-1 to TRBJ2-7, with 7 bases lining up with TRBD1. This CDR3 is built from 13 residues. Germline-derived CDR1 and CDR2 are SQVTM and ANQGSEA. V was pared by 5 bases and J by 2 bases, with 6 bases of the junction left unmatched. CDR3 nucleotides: TGCAGCGTTAGGACAGGACTTACCTACGAGCAGTACGTC. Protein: CSVRTGLTYEQYV.

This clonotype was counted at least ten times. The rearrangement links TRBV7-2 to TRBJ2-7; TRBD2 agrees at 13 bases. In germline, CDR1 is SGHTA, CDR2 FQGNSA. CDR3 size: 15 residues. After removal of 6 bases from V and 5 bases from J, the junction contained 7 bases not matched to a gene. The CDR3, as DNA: TGTGCCAGCAGTTTGACTAGCGGGGGGAATCACGAGCAGTACTTC. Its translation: CASSLTSGGNHEQYF.

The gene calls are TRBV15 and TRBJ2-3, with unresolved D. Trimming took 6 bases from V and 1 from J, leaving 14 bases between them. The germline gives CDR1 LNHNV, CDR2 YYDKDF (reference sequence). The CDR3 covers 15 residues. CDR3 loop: CATSLLPGGTDTQYF. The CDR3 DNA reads TGTGCCACCAGTCTGTTACCGGGCGGCACAGATACGCAGTATTTT.

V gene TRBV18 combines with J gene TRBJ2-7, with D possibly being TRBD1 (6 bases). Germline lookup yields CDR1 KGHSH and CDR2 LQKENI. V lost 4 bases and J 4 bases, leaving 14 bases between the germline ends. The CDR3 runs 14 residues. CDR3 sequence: CASSQPGTIYEQYF. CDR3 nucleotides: TGTGCCAGCTCACAACCCGGGACAATTTACGAGCAGTACTTC.

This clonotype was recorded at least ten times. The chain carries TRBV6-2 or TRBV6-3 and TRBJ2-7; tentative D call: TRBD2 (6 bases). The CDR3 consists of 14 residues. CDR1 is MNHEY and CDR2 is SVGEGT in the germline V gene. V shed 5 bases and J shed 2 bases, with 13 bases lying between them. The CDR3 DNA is TGTGCCAGCAGTATGTACCCGGGGGCCTACGAGCAGTACGTC. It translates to CASSMYPGAYEQYV.

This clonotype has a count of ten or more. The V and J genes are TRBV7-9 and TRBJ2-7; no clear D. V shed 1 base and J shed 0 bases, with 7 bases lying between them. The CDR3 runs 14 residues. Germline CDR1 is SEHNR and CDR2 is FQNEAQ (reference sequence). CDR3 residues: CASSLGITSYEQYF. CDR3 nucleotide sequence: TGTGCCAGCAGCTTAGGCATTACCTCCTACGAGCAGTACTTC.

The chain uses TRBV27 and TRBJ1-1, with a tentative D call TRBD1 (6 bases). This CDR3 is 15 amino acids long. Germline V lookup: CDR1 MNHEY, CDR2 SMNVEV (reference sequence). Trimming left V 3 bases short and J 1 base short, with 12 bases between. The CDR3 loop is CASSFFSTGNTEAFF. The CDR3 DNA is TGTGCCAGCAGTTTCTTTTCGACAGGGAACACTGAAGCTTTCTTT.

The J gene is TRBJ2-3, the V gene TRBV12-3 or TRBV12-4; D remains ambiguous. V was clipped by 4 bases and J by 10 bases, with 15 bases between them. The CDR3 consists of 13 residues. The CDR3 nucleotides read TGTGCCAGCAGTTCCGGACGAAGTGGGGCGCAGTATTTT. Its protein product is CASSSGRSGAQYF.

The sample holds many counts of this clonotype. Written as DNA, the CDR3 is TGTGCCAGCAGCTCCGGGACAGGGGGCGAATCACCCCTCCACTTT. This gives the protein CASSSGTGGESPLHF. The V call is TRBV7-2, the J call TRBJ1-6, with TRBD1 identical over 12 bases. CDR1 is SGHTA, CDR2 FQGNSA, per germline. V dropped 4 bases and J dropped 10; count of bases not matched to a gene: 5. This CDR3 spans 15 amino acids.

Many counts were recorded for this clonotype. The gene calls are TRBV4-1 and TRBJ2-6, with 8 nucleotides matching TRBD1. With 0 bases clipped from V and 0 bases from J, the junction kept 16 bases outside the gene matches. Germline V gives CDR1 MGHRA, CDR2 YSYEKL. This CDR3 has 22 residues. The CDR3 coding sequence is TGCGCCAGCAGCCAAGAGCCGGGACAGGAGCGAACTTTGAGCTCTGGGGCCAACGTCCTGACTTTC. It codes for CASSQEPGQERTLSSGANVLTF.

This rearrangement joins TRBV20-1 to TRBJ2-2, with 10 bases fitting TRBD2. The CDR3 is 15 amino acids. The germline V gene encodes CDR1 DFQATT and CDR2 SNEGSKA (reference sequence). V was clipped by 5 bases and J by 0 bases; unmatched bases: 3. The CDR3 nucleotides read TGCAGTGCTGCTAGCGGGGGCACGAACACCGGGGAGCTGTTTTTT. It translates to CSAASGGTNTGELFF.

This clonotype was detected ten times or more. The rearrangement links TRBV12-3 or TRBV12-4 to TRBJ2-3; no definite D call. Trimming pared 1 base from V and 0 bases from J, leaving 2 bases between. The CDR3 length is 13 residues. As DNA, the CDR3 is TGTGCCAGCAGTTTAGTCAGCACAGATACGCAGTATTTT. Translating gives CASSLVSTDTQYF.

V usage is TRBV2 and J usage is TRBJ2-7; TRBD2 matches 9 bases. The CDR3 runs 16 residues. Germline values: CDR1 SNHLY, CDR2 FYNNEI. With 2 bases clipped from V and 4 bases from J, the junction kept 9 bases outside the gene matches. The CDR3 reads CASSERSGGRKYEQYF. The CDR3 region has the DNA TGTGCCAGCAGTGAAAGAAGCGGGGGGAGGAAATACGAGCAGTACTTC.

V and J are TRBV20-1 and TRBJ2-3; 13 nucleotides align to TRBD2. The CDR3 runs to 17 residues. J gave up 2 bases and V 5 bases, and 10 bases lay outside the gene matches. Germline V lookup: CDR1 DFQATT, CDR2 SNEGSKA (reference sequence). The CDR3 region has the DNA TGCAGTGCTGGAGGGACTAGCGGGGCGATCTACACAGATACGCAGTATTTT. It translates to CSAGGTSGAIYTDTQYF.

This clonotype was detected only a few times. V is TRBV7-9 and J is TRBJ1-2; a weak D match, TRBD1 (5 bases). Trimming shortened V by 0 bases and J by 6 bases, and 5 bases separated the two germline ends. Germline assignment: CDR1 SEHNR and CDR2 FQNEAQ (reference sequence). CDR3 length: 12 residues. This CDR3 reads CASSLAGHGYTF. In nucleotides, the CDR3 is TGTGCCAGCAGCTTAGCGGGACATGGCTACACCTTC.

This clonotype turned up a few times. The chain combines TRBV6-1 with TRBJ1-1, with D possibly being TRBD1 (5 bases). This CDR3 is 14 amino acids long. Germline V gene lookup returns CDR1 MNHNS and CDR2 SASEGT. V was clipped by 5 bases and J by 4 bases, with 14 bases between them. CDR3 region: CASSPLQGATEAFF. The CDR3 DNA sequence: TGTGCCAGCAGTCCACTCCAGGGTGCCACTGAAGCTTTCTTT.